This TCR beta chain was documented in a study of T cells in tumors after PD-1 blockade. In the study overall: No patient had prior checkpoint blockade, systemic immunosuppression, or radiotherapy within 4 weeks. Each patient got pembrolizumab 200 mg every 3 weeks or cemiplimab 350 mg every 2 weeks. Mean per blood sample: 113,528 templates (about 21,000-290,000), around 34,000 unique clonotypes.

The protocol was immunoSEQ multiplex PCR, while the TCRdb copy is restricted to in-frame clones and leaves out a portion. The sample has tens of thousands of clones; about 77% are singletons. J lost 4 bases, V lost 2 bases, and 2 bases had no gene match. The length of the CDR3 is 15 residues. Per germline, CDR1 WNHNN and CDR2 SYGVQD (reference sequence). Input was about 550 ng to 6,004 ng of genomic DNA from tumor or blood. This chain uses TRBV10-1 with TRBJ2-2; TRBD2 matches at 9 bases. Specimen: PBMCs, collected before anti-PD-1 treatment. The receptor comes from a human donor with basal cell carcinoma. CDR3 residues: CASSESSGSTGELFF. The CDR3 nucleotides are TGCGCCAGCAGTGAGAGTAGCGGGAGCACCGGGGAGCTGTTTTTT.